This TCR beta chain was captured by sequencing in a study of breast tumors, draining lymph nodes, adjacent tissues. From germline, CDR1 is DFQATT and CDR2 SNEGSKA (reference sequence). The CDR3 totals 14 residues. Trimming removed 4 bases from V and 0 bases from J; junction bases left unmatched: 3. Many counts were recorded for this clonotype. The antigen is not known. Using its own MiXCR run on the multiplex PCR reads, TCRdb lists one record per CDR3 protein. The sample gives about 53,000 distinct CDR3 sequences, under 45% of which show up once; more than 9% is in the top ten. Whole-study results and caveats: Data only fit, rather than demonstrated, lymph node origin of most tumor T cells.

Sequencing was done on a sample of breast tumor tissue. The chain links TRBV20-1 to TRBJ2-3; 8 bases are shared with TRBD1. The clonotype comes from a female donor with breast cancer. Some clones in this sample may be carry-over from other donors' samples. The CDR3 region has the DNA TGCAGTGCTACGACAGGGGCCAGCACAGATACGCAGTATTTT. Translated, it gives CSATTGASTDTQYF.